The 30 T cell receptor beta chains below all came from one sample that was sequenced in a study of regulatory T cells in long-lasting Graves disease. The time point denotes: newly diagnosed GD, antithyroid drugs for less than 3 months. There was RNA extracted from PBMCs, and the TCR library was made from it. Arm-PCR of CDR3 regions with iRepertoire HTBI primers generated TCR beta libraries. TCRdb used MiXCR to reprocess the multiplex PCR reads, holding one entry per CDR3 protein. The data show approximately 460,000 distinct CDR3 sequences, about a sixth seen once. The data were also submitted as part of a second study, on T cells in Graves' hyperthyroidism and ophthalmopathy.

Here the sequenced sample was peripheral blood mononuclear cells (PBMCs), taken at new diagnosis, from a patient treated with antithyroid drugs. Receptor source: a woman aged 30 to 39 with Graves disease.

This clonotype was recorded at least ten times. The V call is TRBV20-1, the J call TRBJ2-1; TRBD2 matches at 7 bases. The CDR3 is made up of 15 amino acids. Germline CDR1 is DFQATT and CDR2 is SNEGSKA (reference sequence). The V gene end was trimmed by 4 bases and the J gene end by 1 base; junction bases not matched to a gene: 7. CDR3 in DNA: TGCAGTGCTAAGAAACCGGGACTATCCTACAATGAGCAGTTCTTC. Its protein product is CSAKKPGLSYNEQFF.

In this sample, this clonotype turned up many times. J is TRBJ1-1 and V is TRBV6-2 or TRBV6-3; 7 bases are shared with TRBD1. This CDR3 contains 14 residues. V trimming: 2 bases; J trimming: 3 bases; junction bases outside the gene matches: 3. CDR1 is MNHEY and CDR2 is SVGEGT in the germline V gene. CDR3 DNA: TGTGCCAGCAGTTACGAGGGGGCGGACACTGAAGCTTTCTTT. Amino acids: CASSYEGADTEAFF.

This clonotype was seen repeatedly, ten times or more. The J gene is TRBJ1-6, the V gene TRBV11-2; perhaps TRBD1 as D (6 bases). Germline V gene data show CDR1 as SGHAT and CDR2 as FQNNGV. This CDR3 comprises 13 residues. Trimming took off 4 bases at V and 13 bases at J, with 14 bases between the two ends. In DNA, the CDR3 is TGTGCCAGCAGCTCGCCTCAAGACAGGCCCCTCCACTTT. Translation gives CASSSPQDRPLHF. The whole variable domain, remainder taken from reference TRBV11-2 and TRBJ1-6, is EAGVAQSPRYKIIEKRQSVAFWCNPISGHATLYWYQQILGQGPKLLIQFQNNGVVDDSQLPKDRFSAERLKGVDSTLKIQPAKLEDSAVYLCASSSPQDRPLHFGNGTRLTVT.

This clonotype has more than one count but fewer than ten. The rearrangement joins TRBV5-1 to TRBJ2-7; D not resolved. Germline CDR1 and CDR2: SGHRS and YFSETQ. This CDR3 region has 15 residues. V gave up 3 bases and J gave up 2 bases, with 15 bases separating them. The CDR3 is CASSSNLDGPYEQYF. The CDR3 DNA reads TGCGCCAGCAGCTCAAACCTGGACGGTCCCTACGAGCAGTACTTC.

V is TRBV27 and J is TRBJ2-3, with TRBD2 matching over 9 bases. CDR1 is MNHEY, CDR2 SMNVEV, per germline (reference sequence). The length of the CDR3 is 16 residues. Trimming removed 7 bases from V and 2 bases from J; junction bases left unmatched: 10. CDR3 amino acids: CASTPMVAGATDTQYF. CDR3 coding DNA: TGTGCCAGCACGCCTATGGTAGCGGGGGCCACAGATACGCAGTATTTT.

This clonotype was seen a handful of times. This chain connects TRBV19 to TRBJ2-4; D call uncertain. V lost 0 bases and J lost 7, with 7 bases in between. The germline V gene encodes CDR1 LNHDA and CDR2 SQIVND (reference sequence). CDR3 length: 13 residues. The CDR3 loop reads CASSIELKNIQYF. In DNA form, the CDR3 reads TGTGCCAGTAGTATAGAACTGAAGAACATTCAGTACTTC.

This clonotype has a count of ten or more. The chain is built from TRBV11-2 and TRBJ2-1, with 12 bases matching TRBD1. The CDR3 is made up of 15 amino acids. CDR1 and CDR2 (germline): SGHAT, FQNNGV. With V trimmed by 8 bases and J by 8 bases, 10 bases remained unmatched. The CDR3 DNA sequence: TGTGCCAGCCGCTCTAGGGACAGGGGGCAACATGAGCAGTTCTTC. The encoded protein is CASRSRDRGQHEQFF.

This clonotype was seen many times. V gene TRBV7-2 combines with J gene TRBJ2-5; TRBD2 matches at 10 bases. Germline V gene sequence: CDR1 SGHTA, CDR2 FQGNSA. The CDR3 sequence is 16 residues long. The junction had 7 bases not matched to a gene; V was cut back by 2 bases and J by 4 bases. This chain's CDR3 is CASSLLSGRRGETQYF. In DNA, the CDR3 is TGTGCCAGCAGCTTACTTAGCGGGAGGAGGGGAGAGACCCAGTACTTC.

At least ten counts were recorded for this clonotype. This chain links TRBV7-9 with TRBJ2-7; 9 positions match TRBD1. The CDR3 consists of 15 residues. The germline V gene has CDR1 SEHNR and CDR2 FQNEAQ (reference sequence). The V and J ends lost 5 bases and 1 base, in that order; junction bases with no gene match: 6. CDR3 protein: CASSGGTGWSYEQYF. CDR3 DNA: TGTGCCAGCAGCGGAGGGACAGGGTGGTCCTACGAGCAGTACTTC.

V is TRBV15 and J is TRBJ1-6; 9 bases are a match to TRBD1. The J segment lost 7 bases and the V segment lost 5 bases, leaving 6 bases of the junction unmatched. Germline V gives CDR1 LNHNV, CDR2 YYDKDF (reference sequence). This CDR3 comprises 15 residues. As DNA, the CDR3 is TGTGCCACCAGCCAAGGGACAGGGAAGAATTCACCCCTCCACTTT. The encoded protein is CATSQGTGKNSPLHF. Filled out from reference TRBV15 and TRBJ1-6, the complete variable domain reads DAMVIQNPRYQVTQFGKPVTLSCSQTLNHNVMYWYQQKSSQAPKLLFHYYDKDFNNEADTPDNFQSRRPNTSFCFLDIRSPGLGDTAMYLCATSQGTGKNSPLHFGNGTRLTVT.

In this sample, this clonotype turned up many times. V is TRBV30 and J is TRBJ2-7, with D possibly being TRBD2 (6 bases). CDR3 size: 12 residues. Germline-derived CDR1 and CDR2 are GTSNPN and SVGIG (reference sequence). V was shortened by 8 bases and J by 0 bases, with 11 bases between the two germline ends. The CDR3 DNA follows: TGTGCCGGAGGGGCGAGCTCCTACGAGCAGTACTTC. It encodes CAGGASSYEQYF.

This clonotype has at least ten counts. This chain joins TRBV12-3 or TRBV12-4 and TRBJ2-5, with a tentative D call TRBD1 (6 bases). The CDR3 extends over 16 amino acids. V shed 0 bases and J shed 4 bases, with 15 bases lying between them. CDR3 in amino acids: CASSLAVGHRGETQYF. CDR3 bases: TGTGCCAGCAGTTTAGCCGTGGGACACCGGGGAGAGACCCAGTACTTC.

The V gene is TRBV19, the J gene TRBJ1-1, with D possibly TRBD1 on 5 matching bases. The CDR3 runs 15 residues. Germline V gives CDR1 LNHDA, CDR2 SQIVND (reference sequence). Deletions cut 3 bases from V and 0 bases from J, with 11 bases between. Written as DNA, the CDR3 is TGTGCCAGTAGTATTCGCCGACAGATGAACACTGAAGCTTTCTTT. Protein product: CASSIRRQMNTEAFF.

The chain uses TRBV19 and TRBJ2-1, with 7 bases identical to TRBD1. Per germline, CDR1 LNHDA and CDR2 SQIVND (reference sequence). V lost 10 bases and J lost 6; bases outside the gene matches: 18. This CDR3 is 16 amino acids long. CDR3 loop: CAISYRDRDLFNEQFF. DNA of the CDR3: TGTGCCATTAGCTACCGAGACAGGGACCTATTCAATGAGCAGTTCTTC.

The table lists this clonotype with many counts. The chain joins TRBV7-9 to TRBJ1-5; D perhaps matches TRBD1 (6 bases). This CDR3 spans 15 amino acids. V lost 6 bases, J lost 1 base, and 13 bases lay in between. Per germline, CDR1 SEHNR and CDR2 FQNEAQ (reference sequence). Here the CDR3 reads CASSSDSSSNQPQHF. CDR3 sequence (DNA): TGTGCCAGCAGTTCGGACAGTTCGAGCAATCAGCCCCAGCATTTT.

V usage is TRBV2 and J usage is TRBJ2-1; TRBD2 might be the D (6 bases). Germline values: CDR1 SNHLY, CDR2 FYNNEI. V lost 6 bases and J 4 bases, leaving 13 bases between the germline ends. The CDR3 totals 14 residues. The CDR3 DNA is TGTGCCAGCAGCCCATGGCGGGGTTACAATGAGCAGTTCTTC. It codes for CASSPWRGYNEQFF.

This clonotype was counted at least ten times. The chain joins TRBV6-5 to TRBJ1-1, with TRBD1 identical over 8 bases. V shed 4 bases and J 4 bases; nucleotides not matched to a gene: 5. Germline CDR1 MNHEY, CDR2 SVGAGI. The CDR3 is 14 amino acids. CDR3 residues: CASSSDRVVTEAFF. DNA of the CDR3: TGTGCCAGCAGTTCGGACAGGGTGGTCACTGAAGCTTTCTTT.

The chain employs TRBV7-3 and TRBJ2-2; 9 nucleotides agree with TRBD2. The V gene's germline CDR1 is SGHTA and CDR2 FQGTGA. V shed 3 bases, J shed 2 bases, and the junction held 7 bases outside the gene matches. There are 17 residues in the CDR3. Written as DNA, the CDR3 is TGTGCCAGCAGCTTTAGGGCTAGCGGGATTAACACCGGGGAGCTGTTTTTT. Protein product: CASSFRASGINTGELFF.

This clonotype was seen at least ten times. The J gene is TRBJ1-6, the V gene TRBV18; 7 positions agree with TRBD1. Germline CDR1 reads KGHSH; CDR2 reads LQKENI. V was clipped by 6 bases and J by 7 bases; unmatched bases: 9. This CDR3 comprises 15 residues. In nucleotides, the CDR3 is TGTGCCAGCTCCCAAAGAGGGGGCTCGAATTCACCCCTCCACTTT. This translates into CASSQRGGSNSPLHF.

This clonotype was observed a few times. This rearrangement joins TRBV13 to TRBJ1-2; D is unclear. Germline lookup yields CDR1 PRHDT and CDR2 FYEKMQ (reference sequence). This CDR3 has 13 amino acids. The V end was cut by 11 bases, the J end by 7 bases, with 20 bases between. CDR3 coding DNA: TGTGCCCAGCAAAGAGGACGGTTATTTGGCTACACCTTC. Translation gives CAQQRGRLFGYTF.

Note on this clonotype: Given a far larger clone just one base away, this is likely a sequencing read error. V is TRBV12-3 or TRBV12-4 and J is TRBJ2-1; D is possibly TRBD2 (6 bases). Trimming cost V 2 bases and J 6 bases, with 20 bases left between them. The CDR3 runs 17 residues. This CDR3 is CASSLLGPGLETNEQFF. The DNA of the CDR3 is TGTGCCAGCAGTTTACTAGGACCGGGACTGGAGACCAATGAGCAGTTCTTC.

The V and J genes are TRBV29-1 and TRBJ1-2, with D tentatively TRBD1 (5 bases). With 7 bases removed from V and 3 bases from J, the gap between germline ends came to 18 bases. This CDR3 comprises 14 residues. The germline gives CDR1 SQVTM, CDR2 ANQGSEA. DNA of the CDR3: TGCAGCGCCACTCGGGAGGGGCTGGACTATGGCTACACCTTC. Translation gives CSATREGLDYGYTF.

This clonotype has a count of ten or more. Written as DNA, the CDR3 is TGCAGTGCTCTCGGGGGGACATCCTACGAGCAGTACTTC. It translates to CSALGGTSYEQYF. The chain has TRBV20-1 and TRBJ2-7; the D gene is possibly TRBD2 (7 bases). The V gene lost 5 bases and the J gene lost 1 base, with 12 bases spanning the gap. CDR3 length: 13 residues. In germline, CDR1 is DFQATT, CDR2 SNEGSKA (reference sequence).

This chain joins TRBV5-1 and TRBJ2-5, with 8 bases aligning to TRBD2. Unmatched junction bases numbered 10, after V lost 6 bases and J lost 3 bases. The CDR3 sequence is 15 residues long. Germline CDR1 and CDR2: SGHRS and YFSETQ. CDR3: CASTQRSGSKETQYF. The DNA for the CDR3 is TGCGCCAGCACGCAGAGGAGCGGGAGTAAAGAGACCCAGTACTTC.

The chain couples TRBV7-3 to TRBJ2-3; possible D gene TRBD2, 6 bases. CDR1 is SGHTA, CDR2 FQGTGA, per germline. This CDR3 spans 18 amino acids. Trimming took off 4 bases at V and 6 bases at J, with 26 bases between the two ends. DNA for the CDR3: TGTGCCAGCAGCTACGACCCGGTTGGGGGGACGCACACGGATACGCAGTATTTT. This gives the protein CASSYDPVGGTHTDTQYF.

The V call is TRBV20-1, the J call TRBJ2-7, with 10 bases that match TRBD2. J gave up 5 bases and V 4 bases, and 8 bases lay outside the gene matches. The germline CDR1 and CDR2 sequences are DFQATT and SNEGSKA (reference sequence). The CDR3 loop spans 14 amino acids. CDR3 amino acids: CSAKREGPFDEQYF. The CDR3 DNA reads TGCAGTGCTAAGCGGGAGGGCCCATTTGACGAGCAGTACTTC.

This chain joins TRBV12-3 or TRBV12-4 and TRBJ2-7; 7 positions match TRBD1. Germline trimming cut 6 bases from V and 5 bases from J; bases unmatched to any gene: 7. The CDR3 has 13 amino acids. The CDR3 loop is CASSETGADEQYF. DNA of the CDR3: TGTGCCAGCAGCGAAACAGGGGCCGACGAGCAGTACTTC.

In this sample, this clonotype turned up a few times. The CDR3: CASSLGNQNEKLFF. The CDR3 DNA is TGTGCCAGCAGCTTGGGCAACCAAAATGAAAAACTGTTTTTT. J is TRBJ1-4 and V is TRBV7-9; D not certain. V lost 3 bases and J lost 5, with 10 bases in between. The germline gives CDR1 SEHNR, CDR2 FQNEAQ (reference sequence). The CDR3 consists of 14 residues.

The table lists this clonotype with many counts. V usage is TRBV18 and J usage is TRBJ2-3; D unclear. V lost 2 bases and J lost 2, with 5 bases in between. The CDR3 totals 13 residues. Germline V gives CDR1 KGHSH, CDR2 LQKENI. CDR3 in DNA: TGTGCCAGCTCACCATCTGACACAGATACGCAGTATTTT. It yields the protein CASSPSDTDTQYF.

This clonotype was detected ten times or more. V and J are TRBV29-1 and TRBJ2-4; TRBD1 aligns across 7 bases. The germline gives CDR1 SQVTM, CDR2 ANQGSEA. This CDR3 is built from 16 residues. V was pared by 7 bases and J by 0 bases, with 12 bases of the junction left unmatched. DNA of the CDR3: TGCAGCGCCCTAGGGGACAGATATCTAGCCAAAAACATTCAGTACTTC. It yields the protein CSALGDRYLAKNIQYF.